This T cell receptor (beta chain) appears in the sequencing data of a study of beta chain features in type 1 diabetes. About the study: Patients shared similar age, gender and cell yields with healthy donors.

V shed 3 bases, J shed 4 bases, and the junction held 8 bases outside the gene matches. Germline values: CDR1 LGHNA, CDR2 YSLEER. The CDR3 has 17 residues. Findings of the study overall: The study found moderately but significantly shorter TCRB CDR3s in all four CD4+ subsets of Type 1 diabetes patients.

Each donor gave one heparinised blood draw averaging around 120 mL. CD45RO/CCR7/CD25/CD127/CD95/CD27 separated CD4+ naive, central memory, regulatory and stem cell-like memory cells by sorting. This clone is medium-sized. Its antigen is undetermined. Expressed TCRB transcripts were sequenced because the isolated RNA had all been reverse transcribed beforehand. Clones were sequenced by immunoSEQ multiplex PCR, and TCRdb holds only the in-frame ones, with some missing. The sample has roughly 40,000 clones; 64% are singletons. The receptor's source is a woman between 25 and 40 years old in good health. The V call is TRBV4-3, the J call TRBJ2-1; 11 bases are a match to TRBD1. The sequenced sample consisted of Tregs from blood. The CDR3 nucleotides read TGCGCCAGCAGCCATGCCGGGACAGGGGGACTATACAATGAGCAGTTCTTC. Protein product: CASSHAGTGGLYNEQFF.